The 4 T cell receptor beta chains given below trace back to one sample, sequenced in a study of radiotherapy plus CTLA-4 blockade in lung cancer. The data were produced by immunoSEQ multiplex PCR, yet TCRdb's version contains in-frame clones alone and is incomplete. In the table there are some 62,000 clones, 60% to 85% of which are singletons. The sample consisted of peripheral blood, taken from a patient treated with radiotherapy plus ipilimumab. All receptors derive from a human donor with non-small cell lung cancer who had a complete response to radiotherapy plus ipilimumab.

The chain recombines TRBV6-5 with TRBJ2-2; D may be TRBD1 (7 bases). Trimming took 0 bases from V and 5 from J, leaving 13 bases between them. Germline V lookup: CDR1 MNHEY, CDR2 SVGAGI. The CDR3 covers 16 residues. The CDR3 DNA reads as TGTGCCAGCAGTTACTCGATGACAGGGAGGACCGGGGAGCTGTTTTTT. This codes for CASSYSMTGRTGELFF.

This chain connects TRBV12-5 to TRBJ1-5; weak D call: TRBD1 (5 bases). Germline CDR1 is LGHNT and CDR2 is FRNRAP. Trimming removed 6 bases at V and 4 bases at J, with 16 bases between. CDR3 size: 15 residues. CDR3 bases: TGTGCTAGTGGCCTCTTTGACAGACTAAATCAGCCCCAGCATTTT. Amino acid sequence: CASGLFDRLNQPQHF.

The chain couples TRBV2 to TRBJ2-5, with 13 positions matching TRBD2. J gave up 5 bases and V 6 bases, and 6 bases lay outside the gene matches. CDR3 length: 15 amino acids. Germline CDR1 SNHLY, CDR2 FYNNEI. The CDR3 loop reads CASRGLAGVVETQYF. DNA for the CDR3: TGTGCCAGCAGAGGACTAGCGGGAGTTGTGGAGACCCAGTACTTC.

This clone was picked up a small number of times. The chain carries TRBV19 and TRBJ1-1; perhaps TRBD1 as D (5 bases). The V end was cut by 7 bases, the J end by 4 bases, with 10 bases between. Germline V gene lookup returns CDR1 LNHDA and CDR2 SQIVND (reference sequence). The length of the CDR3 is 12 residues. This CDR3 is CASTIGGTEAFF. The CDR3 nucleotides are TGTGCCAGTACCATCGGGGGCACTGAAGCTTTCTTT.